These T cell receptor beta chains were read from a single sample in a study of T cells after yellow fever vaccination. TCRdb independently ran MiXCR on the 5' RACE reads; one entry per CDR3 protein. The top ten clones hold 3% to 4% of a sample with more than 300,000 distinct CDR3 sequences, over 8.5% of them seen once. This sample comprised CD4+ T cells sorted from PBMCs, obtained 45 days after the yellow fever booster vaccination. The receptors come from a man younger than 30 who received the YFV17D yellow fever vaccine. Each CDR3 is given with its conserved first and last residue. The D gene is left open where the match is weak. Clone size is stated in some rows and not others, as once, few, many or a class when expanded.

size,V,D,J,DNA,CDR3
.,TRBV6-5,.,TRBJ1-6,TGTGCCAGCAGTTACTCGACCGCGGGGTATAATTCACCCCTCCACTTT,CASSYSTAGYNSPLHF
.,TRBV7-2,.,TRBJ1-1,TGTGCCAGCAGCTCAAGCAGGGTTTCCGCTGAAGCTTTCTTT,CASSSSRVSAEAFF
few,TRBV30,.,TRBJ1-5,TGTGCCTGGAGTGGAAACGGGGGAGCCCAGCATTTT,CAWSGNGGAQHF
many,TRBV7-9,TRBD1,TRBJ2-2,TGTGCCAGCAGCTTACGACAGGGAAATACCGGGGAGCTGTTTTTT,CASSLRQGNTGELFF
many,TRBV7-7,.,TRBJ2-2,TGTGCTAGCAGCAATACAGGGTCCGGGGAGCTGTTTTTT,CASSNTGSGELFF
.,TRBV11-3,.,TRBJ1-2,TGTGCCAGCAGCCAATTTGACAGGATGTATGGCTACACCTTC,CASSQFDRMYGYTF
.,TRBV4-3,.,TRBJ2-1,TGCGCCAGCAGCCAAGATAGGACGTGGGGCATAGATGAGCAGTTCTTC,CASSQDRTWGIDEQFF
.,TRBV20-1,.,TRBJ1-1,TGCAGTGCTCGTATAGGGGCCTCGAACACTGAAGCTTTCTTT,CSARIGASNTEAFF
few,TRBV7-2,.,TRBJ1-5,TGTGCCAGCACCGGGGGTAGCAATCAGCCCCAGCATTTT,CASTGGSNQPQHF
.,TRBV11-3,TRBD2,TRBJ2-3,TGTGCCAGCAGCAAAGCTAGCGGGGGCACAGATACGCAGTATTTT,CASSKASGGTDTQYF
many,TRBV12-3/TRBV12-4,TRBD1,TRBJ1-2,TGTGCCAGCAGCCCGGACAGGGGAAGCTATGGCTACACCTTC,CASSPDRGSYGYTF
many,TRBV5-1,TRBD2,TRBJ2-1,TGCGCCAGCAGCCCCCTAATAGCGGGGAAAAACAATGAGCAGTTCTTC,CASSPLIAGKNNEQFF
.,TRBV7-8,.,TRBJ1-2,TGTGCCAGCAGCCGTTCTCCCCGGGTCTATGGCTACACCTTC,CASSRSPRVYGYTF
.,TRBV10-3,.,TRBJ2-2,TGTGCCATCAGTGTGGGGACCGGGGAGCTGTTTTTT,CAISVGTGELFF
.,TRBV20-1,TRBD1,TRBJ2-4,TGCAGTGCTAGAGAGCCAGGGGGCAAGATTCAGTACTTC,CSAREPGGKIQYF
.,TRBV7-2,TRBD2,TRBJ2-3,TGTGCCAGCAGCCCCGGGACTAGCCCCACAGATACGCAGTATTTT,CASSPGTSPTDTQYF
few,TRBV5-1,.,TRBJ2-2,TGCGCCAGCAGCCTCGACGGCAGGATCGGGGAGCTGTTTTTT,CASSLDGRIGELFF
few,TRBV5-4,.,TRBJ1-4,TGTGCCAGCAGCACGAAGGGGCTTGCATCTGAAAAACTGTTTTTT,CASSTKGLASEKLFF
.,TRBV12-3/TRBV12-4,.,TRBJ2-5,TGTGCCAGCAGTTTTTATGGAAGAGAGACCCAGTACTTC,CASSFYGRETQYF
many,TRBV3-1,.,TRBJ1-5,TGTGCCAGCAGCCAGGACAGAAATCAGCCCCAGCATTTT,CASSQDRNQPQHF
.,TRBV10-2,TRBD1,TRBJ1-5,TGCGCCAGCAGTGGACAGGGGGCGCCTGGTCAGCCCCAGCATTTT,CASSGQGAPGQPQHF
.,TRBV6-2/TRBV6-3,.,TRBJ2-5,TGTGCCAGCAGTTACAACGCAGCTGTAGAGACCCAGTACTTC,CASSYNAAVETQYF
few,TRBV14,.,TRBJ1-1,TGTGCCAGCAGCCAAGGCGCGGGAGCTTTCTTT,CASSQGAGAFF